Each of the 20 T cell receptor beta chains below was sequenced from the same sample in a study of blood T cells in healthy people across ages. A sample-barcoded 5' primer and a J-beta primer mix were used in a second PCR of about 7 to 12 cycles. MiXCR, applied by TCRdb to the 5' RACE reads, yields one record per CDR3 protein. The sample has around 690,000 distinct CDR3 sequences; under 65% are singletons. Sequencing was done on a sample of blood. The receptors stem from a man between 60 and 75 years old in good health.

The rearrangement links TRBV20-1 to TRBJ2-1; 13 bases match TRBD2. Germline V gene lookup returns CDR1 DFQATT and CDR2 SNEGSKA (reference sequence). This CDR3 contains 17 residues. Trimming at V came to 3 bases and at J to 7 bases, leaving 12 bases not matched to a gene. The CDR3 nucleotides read TGCAGTGCTAGCCGTCGGACTAGCGGGGGCCTTATAAATGAGCAGTTCTTC. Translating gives CSASRRTSGGLINEQFF.

The CDR3 bases are TGTGCCAGCAGCCGGAACGACGAGCAGTACTTC. It encodes CASSRNDEQYF. The V gene is TRBV6-5, the J gene TRBJ2-5, with unresolved D. The J call is doubtful: the DNA matches TRBJ2-7 better. Germline-derived CDR1 and CDR2 are MNHEY and SVGAGI. The CDR3 has 11 amino acids.

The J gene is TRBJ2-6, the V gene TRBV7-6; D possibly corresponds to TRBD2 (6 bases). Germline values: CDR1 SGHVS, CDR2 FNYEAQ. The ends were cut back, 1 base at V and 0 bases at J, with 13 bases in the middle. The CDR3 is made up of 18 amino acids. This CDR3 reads CASSLGVGGSSGANVLTF. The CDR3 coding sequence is TGTGCCAGCAGCTTAGGTGTAGGAGGGAGCTCTGGGGCCAACGTCCTGACTTTC.

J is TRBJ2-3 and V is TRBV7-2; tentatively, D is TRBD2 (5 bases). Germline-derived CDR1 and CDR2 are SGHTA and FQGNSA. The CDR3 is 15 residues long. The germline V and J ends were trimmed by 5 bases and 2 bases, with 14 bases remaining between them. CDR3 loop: CASSTQLVPTDTQYF. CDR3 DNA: TGTGCCAGCAGCACCCAACTAGTTCCCACAGATACGCAGTATTTT.

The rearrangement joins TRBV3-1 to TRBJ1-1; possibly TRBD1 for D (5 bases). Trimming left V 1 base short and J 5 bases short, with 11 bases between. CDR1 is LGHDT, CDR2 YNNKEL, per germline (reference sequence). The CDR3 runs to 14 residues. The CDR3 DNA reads TGTGCCAGCAGCCAAGGGGTAGGGGAGACTGAAGCTTTCTTT. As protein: CASSQGVGETEAFF.

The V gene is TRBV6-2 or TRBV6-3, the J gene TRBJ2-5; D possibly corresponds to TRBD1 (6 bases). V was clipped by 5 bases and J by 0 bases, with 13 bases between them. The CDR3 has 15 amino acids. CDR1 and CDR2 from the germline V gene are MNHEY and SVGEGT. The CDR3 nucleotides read TGTGCCAGCAGTCAACACCGGGACAACCAAGAGACCCAGTACTTC. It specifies CASSQHRDNQETQYF.

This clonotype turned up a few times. The CDR3 DNA follows: TGTGCCAGCAGTGATCAGGACAGGGGGCTGGATGAGCAGTTCTTC. It codes for CASSDQDRGLDEQFF. The rearrangement links TRBV2 to TRBJ2-1, with TRBD1 matching 11 bases. The CDR3 consists of 15 residues. V shed 3 bases, J shed 8 bases, and the junction held 6 bases outside the gene matches. Germline CDR1 reads SNHLY; CDR2 reads FYNNEI.

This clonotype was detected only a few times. The CDR3 reads CASSTGGYGYTF. DNA for the CDR3: TGTGCCAGCTCGACAGGGGGCTATGGCTACACCTTC. The V and J genes are TRBV6-6 and TRBJ1-2; 9 bases line up with TRBD1. The CDR3 contains 12 residues. Germline loops: CDR1 MNHNY, CDR2 SVGAGI (reference sequence). Trimming took 8 bases from V and 4 from J; bases not matched to a gene: 2.

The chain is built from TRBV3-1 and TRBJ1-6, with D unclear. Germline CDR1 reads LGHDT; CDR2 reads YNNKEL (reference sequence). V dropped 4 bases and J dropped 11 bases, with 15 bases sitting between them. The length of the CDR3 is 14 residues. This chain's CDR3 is CASSPGSNWAPLHF. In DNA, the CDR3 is TGTGCCAGCAGCCCCGGATCTAACTGGGCACCCCTCCACTTT. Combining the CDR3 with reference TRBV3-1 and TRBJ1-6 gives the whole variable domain DTAVSQTPKYLVTQMGNDKSIKCEQNLGHDTMYWYKQDSKKFLKIMFSYNNKELIINETVPNRFSPKSPDKAHLNLHINSLELGDSAVYFCASSPGSNWAPLHFGNGTRLTVT.

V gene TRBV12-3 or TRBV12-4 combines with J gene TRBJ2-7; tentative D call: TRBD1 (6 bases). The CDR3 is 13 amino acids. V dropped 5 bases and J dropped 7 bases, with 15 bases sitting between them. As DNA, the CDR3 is TGTGCCAGCAGTCTAAACAGGGTTGGGGAGCAGTACTTC. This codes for CASSLNRVGEQYF.

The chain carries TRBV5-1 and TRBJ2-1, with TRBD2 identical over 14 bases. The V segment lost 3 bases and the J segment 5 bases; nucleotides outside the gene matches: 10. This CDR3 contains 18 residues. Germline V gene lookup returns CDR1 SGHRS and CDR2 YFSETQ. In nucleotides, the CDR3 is TGCGCCAGCAGCTCTGGGACTAGCGGGGGCCCACCCCACAATGAGCAGTTCTTC. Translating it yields CASSSGTSGGPPHNEQFF.

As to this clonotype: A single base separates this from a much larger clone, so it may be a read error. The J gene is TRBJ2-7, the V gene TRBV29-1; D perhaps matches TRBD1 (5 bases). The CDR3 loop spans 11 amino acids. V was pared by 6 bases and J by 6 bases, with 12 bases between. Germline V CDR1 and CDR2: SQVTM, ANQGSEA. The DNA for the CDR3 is TGCAGCGTCGCCCGAAGGGGCGAGCAGTACTTC. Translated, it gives CSVARRGEQYF.

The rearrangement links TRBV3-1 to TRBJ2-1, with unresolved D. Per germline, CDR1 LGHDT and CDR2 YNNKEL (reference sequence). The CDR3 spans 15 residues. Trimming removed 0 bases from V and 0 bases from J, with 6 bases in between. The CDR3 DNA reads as TGTGCCAGCAGCCAAGACGTAAGCTCCTACAATGAGCAGTTCTTC. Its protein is CASSQDVSSYNEQFF.

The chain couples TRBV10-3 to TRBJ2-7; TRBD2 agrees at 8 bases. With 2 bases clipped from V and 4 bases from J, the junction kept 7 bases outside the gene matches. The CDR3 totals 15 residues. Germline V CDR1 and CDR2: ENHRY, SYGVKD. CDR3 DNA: TGTGCCATCAGTGAGGCGGGGGGATTAGGGTACGAGCAGTACTTC. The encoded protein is CAISEAGGLGYEQYF.

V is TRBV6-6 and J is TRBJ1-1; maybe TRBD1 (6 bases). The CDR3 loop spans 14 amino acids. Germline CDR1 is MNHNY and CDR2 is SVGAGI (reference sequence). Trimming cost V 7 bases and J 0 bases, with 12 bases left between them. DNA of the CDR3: TGTGCCAGCACCACTACAGGGCTGAACACTGAAGCTTTCTTT. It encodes CASTTTGLNTEAFF.

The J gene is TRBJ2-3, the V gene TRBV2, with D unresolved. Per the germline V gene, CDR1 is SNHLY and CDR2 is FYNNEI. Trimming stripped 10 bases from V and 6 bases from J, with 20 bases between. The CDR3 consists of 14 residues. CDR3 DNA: TGTGCCAAAAATCACCCGGTAGGGCAGGATACGCAGTATTTT. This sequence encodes CAKNHPVGQDTQYF.

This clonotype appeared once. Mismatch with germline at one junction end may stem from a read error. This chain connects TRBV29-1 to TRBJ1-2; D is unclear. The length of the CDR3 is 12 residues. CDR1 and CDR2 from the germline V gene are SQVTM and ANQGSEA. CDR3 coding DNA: TGCAGCATTGAATCCGTGAACTATGGCTACACCTTC. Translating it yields CSIESVNYGYTF.

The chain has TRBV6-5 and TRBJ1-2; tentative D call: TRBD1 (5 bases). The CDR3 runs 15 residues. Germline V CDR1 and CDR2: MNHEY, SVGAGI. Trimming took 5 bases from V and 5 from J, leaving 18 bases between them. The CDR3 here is CASSKNAGTDYGYTF. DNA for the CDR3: TGTGCCAGCAGTAAAAATGCCGGGACTGATTATGGCTACACCTTC.

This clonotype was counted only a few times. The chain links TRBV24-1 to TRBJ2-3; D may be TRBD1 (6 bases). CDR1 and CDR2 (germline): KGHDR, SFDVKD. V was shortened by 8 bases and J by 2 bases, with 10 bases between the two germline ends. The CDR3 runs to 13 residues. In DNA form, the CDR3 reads TGTGCCACCAACACAGGGTTCACAGATACGCAGTATTTT. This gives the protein CATNTGFTDTQYF.

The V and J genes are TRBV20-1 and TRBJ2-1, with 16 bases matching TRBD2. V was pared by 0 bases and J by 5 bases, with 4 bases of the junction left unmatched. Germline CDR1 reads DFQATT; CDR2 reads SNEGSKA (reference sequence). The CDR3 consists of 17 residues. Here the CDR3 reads CSARDGGLAGGHNEQFF. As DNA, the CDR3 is TGCAGTGCTAGAGATGGGGGACTAGCGGGGGGGCACAATGAGCAGTTCTTC.